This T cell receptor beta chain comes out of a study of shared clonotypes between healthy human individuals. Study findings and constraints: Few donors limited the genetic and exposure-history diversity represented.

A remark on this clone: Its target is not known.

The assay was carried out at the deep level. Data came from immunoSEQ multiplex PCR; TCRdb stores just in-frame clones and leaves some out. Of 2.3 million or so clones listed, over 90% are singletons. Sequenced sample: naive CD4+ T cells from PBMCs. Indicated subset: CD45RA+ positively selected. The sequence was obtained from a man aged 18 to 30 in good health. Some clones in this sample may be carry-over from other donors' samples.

DNA for the CDR3: TGTGCCAGCAGCTTGGGGGACGGGAGGGCCCCCTACGAGCAGTACTTC. Protein: CASSLGDGRAPYEQYF. The J gene is TRBJ2-7, the V gene TRBV7-9, with 8 bases that match TRBD2. V shed 3 bases, J shed 2 bases, and the junction held 9 bases outside the gene matches. Per germline, CDR1 SEHNR and CDR2 FQNEAQ (reference sequence). The CDR3 has 16 amino acids.